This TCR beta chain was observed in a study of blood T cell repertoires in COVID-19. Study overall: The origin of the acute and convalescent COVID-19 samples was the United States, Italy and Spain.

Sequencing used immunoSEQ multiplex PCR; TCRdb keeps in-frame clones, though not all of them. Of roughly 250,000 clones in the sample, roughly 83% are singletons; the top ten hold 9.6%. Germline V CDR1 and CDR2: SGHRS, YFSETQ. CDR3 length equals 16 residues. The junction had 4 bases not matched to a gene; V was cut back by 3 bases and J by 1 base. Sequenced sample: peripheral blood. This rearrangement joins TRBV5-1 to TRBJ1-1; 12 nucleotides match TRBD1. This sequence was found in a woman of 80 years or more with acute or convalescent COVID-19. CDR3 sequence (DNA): TGCGCCAGCAGCTCGGGACAGGGGGCCGAGAACACTGAAGCTTTCTTT. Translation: CASSSGQGAENTEAFF.